Sequencing of this T cell receptor beta chain was carried out in a study of T-cell reconstitution after alpha-beta-depleted transplantation in children. Study-level findings and limits: T-cell numbers and diversity one year post-transplant derived largely from freshly generated T cells. Surviving recipient T cells and thymic progenitors accounted for the high day-60 TCRbeta diversity observed in some patients. By about two months after transplant, alpha-beta T cells reportedly arose from several hundred graft clones that had expanded.

Of note for this clonotype: Its antigen is not identified.

CDR3 length: 15 amino acids. Per the germline V gene, CDR1 is SGDLS and CDR2 is YYNGEE. Germline trimming cut 4 bases from V and 0 bases from J; bases unmatched to any gene: 6. Using unique molecular identifiers, the investigators prepared the TCRbeta library. Via MiXCR, TCRdb re-called the PCR reads, giving one row per CDR3 protein. The table includes tens of thousands of distinct CDR3 sequences, less than 15% detected once. The sequences come from PBMCs, mostly from graft donor cells, collected 180 days after TCRalphabeta/CD19-depleted stem cell transplant. The chain carries TRBV9 and TRBJ2-5; 7 bases fit TRBD2. The receptor's source is a male patient under 10 years old who had a stem cell transplant for acute lymphoblastic leukemia, so the T cells may come from the graft donor. The CDR3 spells CASSSSGRYQETQYF. The CDR3 nucleotides read TGTGCCAGCAGCTCATCCGGGAGGTACCAAGAGACCCAGTACTTC.